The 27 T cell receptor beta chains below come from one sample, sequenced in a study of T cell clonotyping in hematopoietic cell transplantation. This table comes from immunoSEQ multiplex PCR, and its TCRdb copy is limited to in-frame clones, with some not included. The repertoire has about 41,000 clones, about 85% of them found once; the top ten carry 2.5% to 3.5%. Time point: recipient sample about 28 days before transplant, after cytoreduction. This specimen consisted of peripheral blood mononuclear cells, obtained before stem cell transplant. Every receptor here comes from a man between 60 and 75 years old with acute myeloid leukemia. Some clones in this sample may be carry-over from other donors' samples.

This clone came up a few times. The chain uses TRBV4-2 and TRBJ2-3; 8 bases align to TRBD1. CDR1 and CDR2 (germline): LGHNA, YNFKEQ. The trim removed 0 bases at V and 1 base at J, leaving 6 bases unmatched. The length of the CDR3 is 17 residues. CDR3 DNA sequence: TGTGCCAGCAGCCAAGACGGAACAGGGGGACGCACAGATACGCAGTATTTT. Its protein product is CASSQDGTGGRTDTQYF.

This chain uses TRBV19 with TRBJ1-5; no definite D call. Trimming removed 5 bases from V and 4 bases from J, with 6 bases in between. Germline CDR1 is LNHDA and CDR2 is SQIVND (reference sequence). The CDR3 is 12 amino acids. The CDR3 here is CASSLQNQPQHF. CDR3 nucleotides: TGTGCCAGTAGTCTTCAAAATCAGCCCCAGCATTTT.

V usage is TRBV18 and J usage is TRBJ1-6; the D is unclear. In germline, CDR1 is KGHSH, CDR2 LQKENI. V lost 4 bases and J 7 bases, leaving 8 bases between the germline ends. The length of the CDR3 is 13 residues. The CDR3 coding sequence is TGTGCCAGCTCACTCTCGGAGAATTCACCCCTCCACTTT. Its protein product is CASSLSENSPLHF.

This CDR3 is CASSGGTGDSNYGYTF. In DNA, the CDR3 is TGCGCCAGCAGCGGCGGGACAGGTGATTCTAACTATGGCTACACCTTC. This chain connects TRBV5-1 to TRBJ1-2; 8 bases line up with TRBD1. CDR3 length equals 16 residues. Germline values: CDR1 SGHRS, CDR2 YFSETQ. J lost 0 bases, V lost 4 bases, and 8 bases had no gene match.

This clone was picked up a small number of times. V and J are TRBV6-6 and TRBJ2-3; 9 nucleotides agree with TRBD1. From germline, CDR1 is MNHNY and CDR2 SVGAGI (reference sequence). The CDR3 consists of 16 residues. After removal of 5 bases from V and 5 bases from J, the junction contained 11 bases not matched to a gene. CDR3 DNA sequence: TGTGCCAGCAGTAAACCGGACAGGGGTAGTGGAGATACGCAGTATTTT. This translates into CASSKPDRGSGDTQYF.

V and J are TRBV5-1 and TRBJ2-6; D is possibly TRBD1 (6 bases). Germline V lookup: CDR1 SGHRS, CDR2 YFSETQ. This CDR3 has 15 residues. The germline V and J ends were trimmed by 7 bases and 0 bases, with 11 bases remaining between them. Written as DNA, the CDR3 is TGCGCCAGCGCGGACAGAAGCTCTGGGGCCAACGTCCTGACTTTC. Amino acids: CASADRSSGANVLTF.

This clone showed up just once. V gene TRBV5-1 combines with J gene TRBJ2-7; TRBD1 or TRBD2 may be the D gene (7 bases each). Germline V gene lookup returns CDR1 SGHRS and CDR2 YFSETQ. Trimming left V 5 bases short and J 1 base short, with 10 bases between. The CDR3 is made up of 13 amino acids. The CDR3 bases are TGCGCCAGCAGTCAGGGGGGGTCCTACGAGCAGTACTTC. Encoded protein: CASSQGGSYEQYF.

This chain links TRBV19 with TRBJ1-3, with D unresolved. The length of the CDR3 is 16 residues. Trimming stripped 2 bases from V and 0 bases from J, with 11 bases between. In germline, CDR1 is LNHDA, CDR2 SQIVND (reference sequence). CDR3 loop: CASSISWGNSGNTIYF. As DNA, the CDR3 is TGTGCCAGTAGTATATCTTGGGGAAACTCTGGAAACACCATATATTTT. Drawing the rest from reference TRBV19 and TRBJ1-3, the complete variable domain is DGGITQSPKYLFRKEGQNVTLSCEQNLNHDAMYWYRQDPGQGLRLIYYSQIVNDFQKGDIAEGYSVSREKKESFPLTVTSAQKNPTAFYLCASSISWGNSGNTIYFGEGSWLTVV.

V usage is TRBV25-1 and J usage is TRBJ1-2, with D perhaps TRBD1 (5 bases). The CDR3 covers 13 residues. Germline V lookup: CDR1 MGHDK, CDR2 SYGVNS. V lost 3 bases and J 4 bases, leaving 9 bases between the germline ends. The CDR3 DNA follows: TGTGCCAGCAGTGATGGGGCCCGCTATGGCTACACCTTC. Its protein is CASSDGARYGYTF.

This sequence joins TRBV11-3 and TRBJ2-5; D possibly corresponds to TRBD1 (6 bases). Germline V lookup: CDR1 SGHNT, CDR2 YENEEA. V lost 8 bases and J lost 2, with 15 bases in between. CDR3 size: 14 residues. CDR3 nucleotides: TGTGCCAGCGACGCGACGAGGGGGCAAGAGACCCAGTACTTC. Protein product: CASDATRGQETQYF. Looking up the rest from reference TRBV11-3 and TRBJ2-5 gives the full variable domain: EAGVVQSPRYKIIEKKQPVAFWCNPISGHNTLYWYLQNLGQGPELLIRYENEEAVDDSQLPKDRFSAERLKGVDSTLKIQPAELGDSAVYLCASDATRGQETQYFGPGTRLLVL.

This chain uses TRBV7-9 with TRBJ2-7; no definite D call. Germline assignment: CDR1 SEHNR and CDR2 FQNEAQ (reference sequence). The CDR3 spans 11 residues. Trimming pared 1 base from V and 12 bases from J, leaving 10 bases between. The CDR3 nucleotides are TGTGCCAGCAGCTTAGAGAGTTTATGGTACTTC. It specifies CASSLESLWYF.

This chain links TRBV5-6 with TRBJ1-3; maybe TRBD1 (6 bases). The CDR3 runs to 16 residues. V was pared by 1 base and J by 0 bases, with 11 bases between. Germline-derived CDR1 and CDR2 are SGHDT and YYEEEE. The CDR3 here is CASSLFGTTSGNTIYF. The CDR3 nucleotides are TGTGCCAGCAGCTTGTTTGGGACAACCTCTGGAAACACCATATATTTT.

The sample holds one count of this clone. Here the CDR3 DNA reads TGTGCCAGCAGCTCCCCTAACACTGAAGCTTTCTTT. Translating gives CASSSPNTEAFF. The chain combines TRBV5-8 with TRBJ1-1; D uncertain. Germline-derived CDR1 and CDR2 are SGHTS and YDEGEE. Between the trimmed V and J ends, which lost 3 bases and 2 bases, there was a span of 5 bases. CDR3 length: 12 amino acids.

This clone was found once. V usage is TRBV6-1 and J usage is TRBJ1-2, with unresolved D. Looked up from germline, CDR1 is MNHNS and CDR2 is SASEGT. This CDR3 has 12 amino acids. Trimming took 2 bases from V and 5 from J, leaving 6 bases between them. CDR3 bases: TGTGCCAGCAGTGAATTGATTTATGGCTACACCTTC. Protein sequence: CASSELIYGYTF.

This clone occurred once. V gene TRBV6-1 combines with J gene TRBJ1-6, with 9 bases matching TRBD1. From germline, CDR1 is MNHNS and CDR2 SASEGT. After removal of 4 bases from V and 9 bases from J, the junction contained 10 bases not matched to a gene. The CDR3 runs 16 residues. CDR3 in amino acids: CASSGGQGRKGSPLHF. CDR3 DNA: TGTGCCAGCAGTGGGGGACAGGGACGGAAGGGTTCACCCCTCCACTTT.

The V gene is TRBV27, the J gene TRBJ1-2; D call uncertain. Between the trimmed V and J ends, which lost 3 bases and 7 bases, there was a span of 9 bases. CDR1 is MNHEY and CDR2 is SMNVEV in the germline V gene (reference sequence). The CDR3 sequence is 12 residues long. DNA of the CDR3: TGTGCCAGCAGTTTCCCGGGGTTTGGCTACACCTTC. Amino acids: CASSFPGFGYTF.

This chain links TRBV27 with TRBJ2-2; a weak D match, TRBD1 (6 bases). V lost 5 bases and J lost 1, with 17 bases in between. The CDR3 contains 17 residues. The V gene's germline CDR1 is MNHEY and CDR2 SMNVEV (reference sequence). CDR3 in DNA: TGTGCCAGCAGTGTACTTCTCGGACAGTGGAACACCGGGGAGCTGTTTTTT. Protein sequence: CASSVLLGQWNTGELFF.

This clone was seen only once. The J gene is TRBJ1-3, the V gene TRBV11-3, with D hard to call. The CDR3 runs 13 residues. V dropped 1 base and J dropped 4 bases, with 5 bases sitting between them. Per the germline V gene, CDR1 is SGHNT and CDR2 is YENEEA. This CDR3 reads CASSLGGGNTIYF. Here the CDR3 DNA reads TGTGCCAGCAGCTTAGGAGGCGGAAACACCATATATTTT.

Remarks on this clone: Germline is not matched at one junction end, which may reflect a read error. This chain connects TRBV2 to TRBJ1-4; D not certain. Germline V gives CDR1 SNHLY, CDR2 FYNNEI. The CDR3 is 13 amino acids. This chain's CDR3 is CASTRYSKEKLFF. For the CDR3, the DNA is TGTGCCAGCACGAGGTACTCTAAAGAAAAACTGTTTTTT.

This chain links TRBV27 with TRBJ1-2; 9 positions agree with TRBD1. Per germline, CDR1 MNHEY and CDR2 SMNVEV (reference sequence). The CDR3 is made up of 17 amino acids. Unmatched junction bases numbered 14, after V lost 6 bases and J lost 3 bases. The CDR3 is CASSPGTGWGAYYGYTF. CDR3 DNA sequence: TGTGCCAGCAGCCCCGGGACAGGGTGGGGGGCTTACTATGGCTACACCTTC.

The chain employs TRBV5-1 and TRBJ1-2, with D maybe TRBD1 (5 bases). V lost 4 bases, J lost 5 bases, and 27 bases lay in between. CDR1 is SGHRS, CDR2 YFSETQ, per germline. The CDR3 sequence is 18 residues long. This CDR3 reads CASSPFLATRGAPYGYTF. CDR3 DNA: TGCGCCAGCAGCCCTTTTTTGGCGACGCGGGGCGCGCCGTATGGCTACACCTTC.

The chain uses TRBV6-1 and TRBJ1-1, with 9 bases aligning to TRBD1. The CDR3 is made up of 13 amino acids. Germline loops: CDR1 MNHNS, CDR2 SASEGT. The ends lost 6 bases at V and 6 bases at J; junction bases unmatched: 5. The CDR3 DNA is TGTGCCAGCAGGACAGGGGGGCGGCCTGAAGCTTTCTTT. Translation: CASRTGGRPEAFF.

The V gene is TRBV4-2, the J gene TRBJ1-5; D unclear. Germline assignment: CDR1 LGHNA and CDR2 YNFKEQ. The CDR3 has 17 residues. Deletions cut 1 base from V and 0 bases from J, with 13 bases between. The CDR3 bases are TGTGCCAGCAGCCAAGGGGTGCAGTATAATAGCAATCAGCCCCAGCATTTT. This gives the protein CASSQGVQYNSNQPQHF.

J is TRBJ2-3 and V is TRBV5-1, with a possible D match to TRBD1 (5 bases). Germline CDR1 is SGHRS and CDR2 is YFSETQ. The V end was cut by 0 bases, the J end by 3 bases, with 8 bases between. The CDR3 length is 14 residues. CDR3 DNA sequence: TGCGCCAGCAGCTTGGATCAGGGTACAGATACGCAGTATTTT. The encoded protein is CASSLDQGTDTQYF.

CDR3 region: CASTKGMRTNQPQHF. The CDR3 nucleotides are TGTGCCAGCACTAAGGGGATGAGGACCAATCAGCCCCAGCATTTT. The V call is TRBV21-1, the J call TRBJ1-5; the tabulated D call, TRBD1, remains unverified against the DNA. TRBV21-1 is shown as a pseudogene. This CDR3 is 15 amino acids long.

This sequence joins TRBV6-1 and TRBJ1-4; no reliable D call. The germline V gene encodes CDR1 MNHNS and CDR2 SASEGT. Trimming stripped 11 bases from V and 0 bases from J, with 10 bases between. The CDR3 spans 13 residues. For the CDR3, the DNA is TGTGCCGGTGGCTGGGCAACTAATGAAAAACTGTTTTTT. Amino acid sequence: CAGGWATNEKLFF.

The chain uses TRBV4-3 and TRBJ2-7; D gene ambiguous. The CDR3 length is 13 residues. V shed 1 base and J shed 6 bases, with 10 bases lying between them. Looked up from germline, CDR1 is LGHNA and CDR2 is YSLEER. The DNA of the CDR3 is TGCGCCAGCAGCCAAGTCCGTGAGGCCGAGCAGTACTTC. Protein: CASSQVREAEQYF.